This TCR beta chain was sequenced for a study of Graves' ophthalmopathy and Graves' hyperthyroidism. This CDR3 comprises 13 residues. With 4 bases removed from V and 3 bases from J, the gap between germline ends came to 9 bases. Germline CDR1 is MNHNS and CDR2 is SASEGT. The sample holds a few counts of this clonotype. Antigen: not known. Study findings and constraints: Ophthalmopathy cases were distinguished from stable hyperthyroidism by a 13-signature model, reaching about 85% sensitivity and roughly 81% specificity.

Beta-chain TCR CDR3 regions were amplified from RNA transcripts. Amplification began with first-round RT-PCR using HTBI primers, then second-round multiplex PCR was performed. Each CDR3 protein is one row after TCRdb ran MiXCR on the multiplex PCR reads. Here the sample spans over 150,000 distinct CDR3 sequences, roughly two fifths being singletons. The clonotype was recovered from a woman aged 40 to 49 with Graves' ophthalmopathy. The sequenced material came from peripheral blood. The V call is TRBV6-1, the J call TRBJ1-1; the D gene is possibly TRBD1 (6 bases). CDR3 amino acids: CASSAGQYTEAFF. CDR3 DNA: TGTGCCAGCAGTGCGGGACAATACACTGAAGCTTTCTTT.